This TCR beta chain was found in a study of blood T cell repertoires in COVID-19. Whole-study context: The United States, Italy and Spain provided the acute and convalescent COVID-19 samples. T cells, B-cell-depleted T cells, or PBMCs supplied cDNA or gDNA.

The CDR3 length is 16 residues. The V and J ends lost 0 bases and 0 bases respectively, with 9 bases between them. Germline assignment: CDR1 MNHEY and CDR2 SVGAGI. In the authors' methods: Researchers report that nucleated cell counts were estimated from reference gene primer amplification. The assay was immunoSEQ multiplex PCR, and TCRdb's table has in-frame clones only and misses some. V, J and clone size are those of that table, while D and trimming were read from the DNA. The sample lists 17,000 or so clones; roughly 75% were seen once. This clonotype was sampled from a man aged 55 to 70 with active or convalescent COVID-19. Material for sequencing was peripheral blood. V gene TRBV6-5 combines with J gene TRBJ2-4, with D possibly matching TRBD2 (6 bases). For the CDR3, the DNA is TGTGCCAGCAGTTACTCCCAGGGACTAGCCAAAAACATTCAGTACTTC. Protein sequence: CASSYSQGLAKNIQYF.